The clone carrying this TCR beta chain was observed a few times. Antigen specificity is unknown. This entry is derived from a study of blood T cells in healthy people across ages. Study conclusions and caveats: Observed TCR beta diversity per million T cells went down as age went up. This fall followed a roughly linear course with age.

Unmatched junction bases numbered 4, after V lost 6 bases and J lost 2 bases. The CDR3 sequence is 13 residues long. CDR1 is MDHEN, CDR2 SYDVKM, per germline. A sample-barcoded 5' primer and a J-beta primer mix were used in a second PCR of roughly 6 to 12 cycles. One entry per CDR3 protein results from TCRdb running MiXCR on the 5' RACE reads. The sample has 760,000 or so distinct CDR3 sequences; approximately 25% are singletons. These same data were also listed under a study on T cells of mothers and their children.

The source of this sequence is a boy aged 5 to 17 in good health. The gene calls are TRBV28 and TRBJ2-7, with TRBD1 matching over 7 bases. The sequencing input was blood. The CDR3 region has the DNA TGTGCCAGCAGCACGGGACAGCCCTACGAGCAGTACTTC. This codes for CASSTGQPYEQYF.